This T cell receptor beta chain was sequenced during a study of cytomegalovirus exposure and HLA in healthy donors. Findings and caveats of the study: TCR beta sequences reportedly predicted most subjects' HLA-A and HLA-B alleles accurately. Earlier findings revealed that most TCR beta V segments proved productive either about 87% or about 30% of the time. Researchers reported in a later analysis that common viral pathogens appeared linked to several top clusters.

As regards this clone: Its cognate antigen is unknown.

CDR1 and CDR2 from the germline V gene are KGHSH and LQKENI. The CDR3 consists of 15 residues. V was cut by 0 bases and J by 4 bases, with 13 bases left in between. It was with 60 Vbeta and 13 Jbeta primers that the PCR ran. The table came from immunoSEQ multiplex PCR; TCRdb's copy has only in-frame clones and leaves some out. The table lists 100,000 to 120,000 clones, around four fifths of them singletons. Sample: PBMCs. The chain has TRBV18 and TRBJ2-7; maybe TRBD1 (7 bases). This TCR came from a man aged 25-45 years in good health and CMV-seropositive. The CDR3 DNA sequence: TGTGCCAGCTCACCACCGGGGGGACAGATATACGAGCAGTACTTC. It specifies CASSPPGGQIYEQYF.